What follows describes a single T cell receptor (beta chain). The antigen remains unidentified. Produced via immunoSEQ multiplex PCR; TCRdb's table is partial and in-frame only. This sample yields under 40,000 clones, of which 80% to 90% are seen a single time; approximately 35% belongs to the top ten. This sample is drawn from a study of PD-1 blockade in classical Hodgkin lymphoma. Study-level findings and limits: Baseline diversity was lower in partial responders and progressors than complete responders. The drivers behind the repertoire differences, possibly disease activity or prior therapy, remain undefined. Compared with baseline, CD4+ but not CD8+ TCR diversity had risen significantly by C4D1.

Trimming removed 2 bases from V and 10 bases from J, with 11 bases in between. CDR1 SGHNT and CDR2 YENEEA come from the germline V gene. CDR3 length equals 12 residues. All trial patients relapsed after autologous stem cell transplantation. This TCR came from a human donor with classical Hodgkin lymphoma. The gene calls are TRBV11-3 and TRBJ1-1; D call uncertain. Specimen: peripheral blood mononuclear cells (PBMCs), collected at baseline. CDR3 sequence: CASSLTERVAFF. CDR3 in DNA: TGTGCCAGCAGCTTAACGGAACGAGTAGCTTTCTTT.